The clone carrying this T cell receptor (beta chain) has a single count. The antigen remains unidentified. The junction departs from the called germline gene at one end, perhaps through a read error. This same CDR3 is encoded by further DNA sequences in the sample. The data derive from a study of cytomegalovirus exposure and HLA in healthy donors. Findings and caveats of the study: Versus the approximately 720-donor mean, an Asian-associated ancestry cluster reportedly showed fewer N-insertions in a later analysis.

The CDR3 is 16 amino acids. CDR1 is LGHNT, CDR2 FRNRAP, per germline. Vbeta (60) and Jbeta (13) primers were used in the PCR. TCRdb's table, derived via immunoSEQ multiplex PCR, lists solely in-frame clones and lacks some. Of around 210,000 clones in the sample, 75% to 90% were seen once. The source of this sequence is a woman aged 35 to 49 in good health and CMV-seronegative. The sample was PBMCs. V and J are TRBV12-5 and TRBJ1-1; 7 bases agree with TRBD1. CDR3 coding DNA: TGTGCTAGTGGTTCACCGACAGGGCGCCGCGCGACTGAGGCTTTCTTT. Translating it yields CASGSPTGRRATEAFF.